Below are 5 T cell receptor beta chains sequenced from a single sample in a study of CD8+CD57+ T cells in acquired aplastic anemia. The template for TCR beta VDJ and CDR3 sequence profiling was genomic DNA. TCRdb reanalysed the reads using MiXCR and keeps one entry per CDR3 protein. Seen here are approximately 130,000 distinct CDR3 sequences, 41% observed once, and the top ten hold 6.5% to 10%. Sample: sorted CD4+, CD8+, or CD8+CD57+ T cells (not recorded which) from PBMCs. The receptors stem from a human donor in good health, serving as a control.

The rearrangement joins TRBV29-1 to TRBJ1-1; a weak D match, TRBD1 (5 bases). CDR3 length: 13 residues. Germline-derived CDR1 and CDR2 are SQVTM and ANQGSEA. The V and J ends lost 6 bases and 4 bases respectively, with 15 bases between them. CDR3 bases: TGCAGCGTGAGGGCTCAGGGCGGCACTGAAGCTTTCTTT. Amino acids: CSVRAQGGTEAFF.

In regard to this clonotype: A much larger clone differs by one base, so this may be a read error. J is TRBJ1-6 and V is TRBV5-1; 10 bases agree with TRBD1. Trimming took 4 bases from V and 3 from J; bases not matched to a gene: 10. Germline assignment: CDR1 SGHRS and CDR2 YFSETQ. The CDR3 contains 18 residues. CDR3 residues: CASSRDGQGGFYNSPLHF. For the CDR3, the DNA is TGCGCCAGCAGCCGGGATGGACAGGGGGGTTTCTATAATTCACCCCTCCACTTT.

In this sample, this clonotype turned up many times. This chain joins TRBV5-1 and TRBJ1-1; the D is unclear. This CDR3 has 14 residues. Germline V gene lookup returns CDR1 SGHRS and CDR2 YFSETQ. V dropped 0 bases and J dropped 0 bases, with 6 bases sitting between them. The CDR3 loop is CASSLDTMNTEAFF. CDR3 DNA sequence: TGCGCCAGCAGCTTGGACACGATGAACACTGAAGCTTTCTTT.

In this sample, this clonotype turned up many times. J is TRBJ2-2 and V is TRBV2; 11 bases align to TRBD1. This CDR3 is built from 16 residues. Trimming took 6 bases from V and 3 from J; bases not matched to a gene: 6. Germline-derived CDR1 and CDR2 are SNHLY and FYNNEI. CDR3 bases: TGTGCCAGCAGCGGACAGGGGGCATTATACACCGGGGAGCTGTTTTTT. Encoded protein: CASSGQGALYTGELFF.

The table lists this clonotype with many counts. The CDR3 spells CASSVGLGTEAFF. The CDR3 DNA reads as TGCGCCAGCAGCGTGGGACTTGGTACTGAAGCTTTCTTT. This chain connects TRBV5-1 to TRBJ1-1; D is possibly TRBD1 (5 bases). This CDR3 has 13 residues. V lost 4 bases, J lost 5 bases, and 12 bases lay in between. Germline assignment: CDR1 SGHRS and CDR2 YFSETQ.